This TCR beta chain was recovered during a study of B cell selection in AIRE deficiency (dated by TCRdb to between 2018 and 2021). The study in broad terms: TCRbeta repertoires of sorted blood CD4+ conventional T cells and regulatory T cells were compared between AIRE-deficient patients and healthy controls. The TCR-sequenced cohort comprised about five AIRE-deficient APECED patients and about five healthy control donors.

The immunoSEQ platform was used to sequence the TCRbeta chain. In the original analysis: When Treg repertoires were pooled, patients gave around 50,000 distinct TCRbeta sequences, while healthy donors gave some 9.3x10^4. Treg TCRbeta sequences found in two or more individuals were defined as public, and these public Treg TCRbeta sequences were then searched for in Tconv repertoires. Differences between groups were assessed by Mann-Whitney U tests with Bonferroni-Dunn correction in GraphPad Prism 7.03. Held by TCRdb, this immuneACCESS table contains in-frame sequences only and omits some clones. Under half of the omission traces to an unresolved V gene where checked; the cause of the rest is unknown. V and J calls and clone size are as listed in that table; D and trimming were resolved from the DNA. This sample has some 25,000 clones in its table, and around 92% of those were observed once. The top ten hold about 1.1% of the sample.

Regulatory T cells were sorted as CD4+CD25hiCD127low/negative cells. Control samples came from healthy donors unrelated to the patients. Tconv and Treg cells for TCRbeta sequencing were sorted on a FACSAria flow cytometer. The sorted cells went into 5-ml round-bottom polystyrene tubes, and the dry cell pellets were then frozen at -80 degrees C until sequencing. The V end loses 7 bases and the J end loses 2 bases, and a stretch of 17 bases separates them. Spanning cysteine to phenylalanine, the CDR3 consists of 15 amino acids. The sequence is cut down to CDR3 DNA, 45 bases in frame from base 1. CDR1 and CDR2 (SEHNR, FQNEAQ) derive from the germline V gene (reference sequence). The study at large found these results: Only TCRbeta chains were sequenced; about 36% of shared healthy-donor Treg sequences also occurred in healthy Tconv, possibly because of differing TCRalpha chains. Shared Treg sequences had shorter CDR3s, which reflects a bias toward rearrangements containing few non-templated nucleotide insertions. TCRBV gene usage, CDR3 length and TCR diversity in Tconv and Treg cells from AIRE-deficient patients were found to be similar to those in cells from healthy donors. Among about 3,700 shared Treg TCRbeta sequences, 30% to 40% were found to be shared only among healthy donors and approximately 9.3% only among patients, suggesting that Treg selection is less efficient in the absence of AIRE. About 29% of Treg TCRbeta sequences shared among healthy donors appeared in patient Tconv cells, suggesting diversion of Treg-biased clones into the Tconv compartment.

Remarks on this clone: What antigen it recognizes has not been identified. Base qualities are not recorded, but no much larger clone differs from it by a single base.

This clonotype was obtained from a human donor in good health. Material: CD4+CD25+ Tregs sorted from PBMCs. The V and J segments used are TRBV7-9 and TRBJ1-2; the D gene is perhaps TRBD1, from 6 matching bases. The sequenced DNA: TGTGCCAGCACCCCCTTGGGGCAGGGGAACTATGGCTACACCTTC. Protein translation: CASTPLGQGNYGYTF.